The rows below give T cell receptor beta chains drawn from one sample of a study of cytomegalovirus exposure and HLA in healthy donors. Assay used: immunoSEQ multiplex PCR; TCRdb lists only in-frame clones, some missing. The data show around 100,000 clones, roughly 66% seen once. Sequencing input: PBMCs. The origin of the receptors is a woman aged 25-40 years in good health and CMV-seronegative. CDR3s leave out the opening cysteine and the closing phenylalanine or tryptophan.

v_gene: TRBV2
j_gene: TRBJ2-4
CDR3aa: ASGSREVDIQY

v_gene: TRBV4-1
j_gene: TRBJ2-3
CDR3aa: ASSQDGRNTDTQY

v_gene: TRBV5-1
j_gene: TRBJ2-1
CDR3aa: ASSLGTANNEQF

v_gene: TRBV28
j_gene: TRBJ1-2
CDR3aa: ASSAPQGGYGYT

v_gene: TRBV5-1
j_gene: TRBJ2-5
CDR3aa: ASSLAQGQETQY

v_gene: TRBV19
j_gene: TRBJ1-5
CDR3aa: ASNPGQRNQPQH

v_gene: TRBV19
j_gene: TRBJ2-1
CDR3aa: ASRGTSGRDFF

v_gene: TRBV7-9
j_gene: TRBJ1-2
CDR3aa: ASSPQGNYGYT

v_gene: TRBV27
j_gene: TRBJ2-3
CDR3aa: ASSLLLTDTQY

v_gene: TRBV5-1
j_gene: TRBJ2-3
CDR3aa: ASVEGTDTQY

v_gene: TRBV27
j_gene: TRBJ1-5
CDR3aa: ASSFLNNQPQH

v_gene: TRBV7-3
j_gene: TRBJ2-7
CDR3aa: ASSLTSRGSYEQY

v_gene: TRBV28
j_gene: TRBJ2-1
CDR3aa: ASSRLAGGQNEQF